This T cell receptor beta chain comes out of a study of T cells after yellow fever vaccination. Study overall: Where fractions had low cell numbers, libraries were prepared from them with the SMART-Seq v4 Ultra Low Input RNA kit. The study's findings and limits: Relatively few clonotypes were ones that appeared in both CD4 and CD8 compartments. Post-booster reappearance was seen for most primary-vaccination clones (nearly 97% CD4, roughly 86% CD8). By day 5 rather than day 15, the secondary response had peaked, though it was weaker.

CDR3 size: 14 residues. In germline, CDR1 is SGHTA, CDR2 FQGNSA. TCRdb passed the 5' RACE reads through MiXCR, listing each CDR3 protein once. The data contain 500,000 to 650,000 distinct CDR3 sequences, more than 9% of them singletons. About this clonotype itself: Its antigen is not known. One end of the junction does not line up with germline, which may come from a read error.

The sample was PBMCs, taken on the day of the yellow fever booster vaccination. This TCR came from a man younger than 45 who received the YFV17D yellow fever vaccine. This chain joins TRBV7-2 and TRBJ2-3; possibly TRBD2 for D (6 bases). The CDR3 DNA is TGTGCCAGCAGTTTAGGGCGGGGAGGAGGCGGGCAGTATTTT. Its translation is CASSLGRGGGGQYF.